These 19 T cell receptor beta chains share one sample of origin, sequenced in a study of human T cells and chemical hapten exposure. TCRdb passed the RACE reads through MiXCR, listing each CDR3 protein once. The sample lists 62,000 or so distinct CDR3 sequences; approximately 9.9% were seen once. Time point: pre-sensitization, week 0. The treatment is: therapeutic diphenylcyclopropenone sensitization with weekly scalp DPC. The material sequenced was whole blood, taken in connection with sensitization to the hapten diphenylcyclopropenone (DPC). The receptors were gathered from a woman aged 45-60 years with alopecia areata. Some clones in this sample may be carry-over from other donors' samples.

This clonotype was seen a handful of times. This chain connects TRBV20-1 to TRBJ2-7; D call uncertain. Trimming removed 3 bases at V and 3 bases at J, with 15 bases between. CDR1 and CDR2 from the germline V gene are DFQATT and SNEGSKA (reference sequence). The CDR3 has 14 amino acids. CDR3 nucleotides: TGCAGTGCTAGTAAATCCGGTGTCTTCTACGAGCAGTACTTC. Amino acids: CSASKSGVFYEQYF.

This clonotype has ten or more counts. The rearrangement uses TRBV12-3 or TRBV12-4 and TRBJ1-2; D gene ambiguous. The V end lost 6 bases, the J end lost 3 bases, and 5 bases lay between the germline ends. The CDR3 extends over 11 amino acids. The CDR3 loop is CASRLYYGYTF. CDR3 coding DNA: TGTGCCAGCAGGTTATACTATGGCTACACCTTC.

This clonotype was seen at least ten times. The V call is TRBV4-1, the J call TRBJ2-3; a possible D gene is TRBD1 (5 bases). The CDR3 consists of 13 residues. Germline assignment: CDR1 MGHRA and CDR2 YSYEKL. Trimming left V 2 bases short and J 6 bases short, with 9 bases between. CDR3 coding DNA: TGCGCCAGCAGCCAATTGGGGCTGGATACGCAGTATTTT. It codes for CASSQLGLDTQYF.

The chain has TRBV2 and TRBJ2-1; no clear D gene. Germline CDR1 SNHLY, CDR2 FYNNEI. With 7 bases removed from V and 1 base from J, the gap between germline ends came to 11 bases. This CDR3 comprises 14 residues. The CDR3 is CASKSQLSYNEQFF. The CDR3 bases are TGTGCCAGCAAAAGCCAGTTGTCCTACAATGAGCAGTTCTTC.

The chain couples TRBV7-9 to TRBJ2-5, with D hard to call. CDR3 size: 11 residues. Germline V gene lookup returns CDR1 SEHNR and CDR2 FQNEAQ (reference sequence). With 4 bases removed from V and 7 bases from J, the gap between germline ends came to 7 bases. The DNA for the CDR3 is TGTGCCAGCAGCTCTTCTAGGACCCAGTACTTC. Translating it yields CASSSSRTQYF. Full variable domain (remainder filled in from reference TRBV7-9 and TRBJ2-5): DTGVSQNPRHKITKRGQNVTFRCDPISEHNRLYWYRQTLGQGPEFLTYFQNEAQLEKSRLLSDRFSAERPKGSFSTLEIQRTEQGDSAMYLCASSSSRTQYFGPGTRLLVL.

About this clonotype: At one boundary the junction diverges from the germline segment, which might be a read error. The chain is built from TRBV5-1 and TRBJ1-3; the D is unclear. Per germline, CDR1 SGHRS and CDR2 YFSETQ. The CDR3 length is 15 residues. The CDR3 region is CTSSLAGDDGNTIYF. The CDR3, as DNA: TGCACCAGCAGCTTGGCTGGGGATGATGGAAACACCATATATTTT.

In regard to this clonotype: A much larger clone lies a single base off, so this may be a read error. In this CDR3 the conserved last residue, phenylalanine or tryptophan, is missing, so a read error is likely. The chain employs TRBV4-2 and TRBJ2-7; D is perhaps TRBD1 (6 bases). The germline V gene encodes CDR1 LGHNA and CDR2 YNFKEQ. This CDR3 comprises 15 residues. V lost 3 bases, J lost 3 bases, and 15 bases lay in between. The chain's CDR3 is CASSQRPGESYEQYS. The CDR3 coding sequence is TGTGCCAGCAGCCAGCGACCAGGGGAGAGCTACGAGCAGTACTCC.

This clonotype was counted at least ten times. The chain employs TRBV28 and TRBJ2-7; D perhaps matches TRBD1 (5 bases). The germline CDR1 and CDR2 sequences are MDHEN and SYDVKM. V lost 5 bases and J lost 4, with 12 bases in between. CDR3 size: 13 residues. CDR3 DNA sequence: TGTGCCAGCAGTCCCTGGGGCCGATACGAGCAGTACTTC. Amino acid sequence: CASSPWGRYEQYF.

This rearrangement joins TRBV6-2 or TRBV6-3 to TRBJ1-2; 7 bases are shared with TRBD1. Germline assignment: CDR1 MNHEY and CDR2 SVGEGT. The CDR3 sequence is 12 residues long. With 6 bases clipped from V and 5 bases from J, the junction kept 3 bases outside the gene matches. The DNA of the CDR3 is TGTGCCAGCAGGGGACAGAGATATGGCTACACCTTC. This sequence encodes CASRGQRYGYTF.

The chain carries TRBV24-1 and TRBJ1-2; D is unclear. Germline V CDR1 and CDR2: KGHDR, SFDVKD. CDR3 length: 15 residues. Trimming took off 0 bases at V and 8 bases at J, with 15 bases between the two ends. CDR3 region: CATSDLQDDSWGYTF. The CDR3 nucleotides are TGTGCCACCAGTGATTTGCAGGACGATTCTTGGGGCTACACCTTC.

The chain employs TRBV27 and TRBJ1-3; D is uncertain. Germline CDR1 reads MNHEY; CDR2 reads SMNVEV (reference sequence). This CDR3 has 17 amino acids. Trimming pared 4 bases from V and 4 bases from J, leaving 20 bases between. The CDR3 DNA reads TGTGCCAGCAGTTCACTTCGGACGGAGCTCCTCGGAAACACCATATATTTT. Translating gives CASSSLRTELLGNTIYF.

The V gene is TRBV27, the J gene TRBJ2-3; the D gene is possibly TRBD1 (6 bases). The germline V gene has CDR1 MNHEY and CDR2 SMNVEV (reference sequence). This CDR3 has 14 residues. V was pared by 7 bases and J by 2 bases, with 13 bases between. The CDR3 DNA is TGTGCCAGCACCTTGACAGGAGCCACAGATACGCAGTATTTT. It specifies CASTLTGATDTQYF.

In this sample, this clonotype turned up once. This chain joins TRBV29-1 and TRBJ2-1, with 7 nucleotides matching TRBD2. Unmatched junction bases numbered 8, after V lost 1 base and J lost 5 bases. Germline V gene lookup returns CDR1 SQVTM and CDR2 ANQGSEA. The CDR3 is 15 residues long. CDR3 in amino acids: CSVEASGTPHNEQFF. DNA of the CDR3: TGCAGCGTTGAAGCTAGCGGAACCCCCCACAATGAGCAGTTCTTC.

This clonotype was detected only a few times. The genes are TRBV5-5 and TRBJ2-5; TRBD2 aligns across 12 bases. The CDR3 covers 15 residues. The ends lost 0 bases at V and 4 bases at J; junction bases unmatched: 1. CDR1 and CDR2 from the germline V gene are SGHKS and YYEKEE (reference sequence). CDR3 nucleotides: TGTGCCAGCAGCTTGGGACTAGCGGGGGTAGAGACCCAGTACTTC. Protein product: CASSLGLAGVETQYF.

This clonotype was detected only a few times. This rearrangement joins TRBV18 to TRBJ2-2; D gene ambiguous. The CDR3 spans 15 residues. The V gene lost 2 bases and the J gene lost 3 bases, with 10 bases spanning the gap. CDR1 and CDR2 (germline): KGHSH, LQKENI. CDR3 DNA sequence: TGTGCCAGCTCACCAGACCGGGTGGACACCGGGGAGCTGTTTTTT. This codes for CASSPDRVDTGELFF.

The V and J genes are TRBV6-5 and TRBJ2-2; 16 bases align to TRBD2. The V gene's germline CDR1 is MNHEY and CDR2 SVGAGI. Trimming removed 5 bases from V and 5 bases from J; junction bases left unmatched: 8. The CDR3 consists of 18 residues. The CDR3 region is CASSRIPGLAGGTGELFF. In DNA form, the CDR3 reads TGTGCCAGCAGTCGTATTCCGGGACTAGCGGGGGGGACCGGGGAGCTGTTTTTT.

This chain uses TRBV20-1 with TRBJ2-3; 12 nucleotides agree with TRBD2. V shed 5 bases and J 4 bases; nucleotides not matched to a gene: 7. The CDR3 extends over 15 amino acids. CDR1 and CDR2 from the germline V gene are DFQATT and SNEGSKA (reference sequence). CDR3 amino acids: CSAQRSSGRADTQYF. CDR3 coding DNA: TGCAGTGCTCAGCGGTCTAGCGGGAGGGCAGATACGCAGTATTTT.

The gene calls are TRBV19 and TRBJ2-7, with 10 bases that match TRBD1. CDR1 LNHDA and CDR2 SQIVND come from the germline V gene (reference sequence). After removal of 6 bases from V and 4 bases from J, the junction contained 15 bases not matched to a gene. This CDR3 spans 17 amino acids. The CDR3 sequence: CASSPSRGTGVPYEQYF. CDR3 nucleotide sequence: TGTGCCAGTAGCCCCTCCCGCGGGACAGGGGTCCCTTACGAGCAGTACTTC.

This clonotype was found a few times. Written as DNA, the CDR3 is TGTGCCAGCTCATCCGGACAGGGTAACTATGGCTACACCTTC. It translates to CASSSGQGNYGYTF. This chain connects TRBV18 to TRBJ1-2; 8 nucleotides align to TRBD1. Unmatched junction bases numbered 3, after V lost 5 bases and J lost 1 base. The germline V gene encodes CDR1 KGHSH and CDR2 LQKENI. The CDR3 is 14 residues long.